This note documents a single TCR beta chain sequence. These data come from a study of blood T cell repertoires in COVID-19. Germline assignment: CDR1 LGHNA and CDR2 YSLEER. The length of the CDR3 is 13 residues. Unmatched junction bases numbered 11, after V lost 3 bases and J lost 15 bases. Libraries were prepared by immunoSEQ multiplex PCR; TCRdb keeps only in-frame clonotypes and omits some of them. Altogether more than 65,000 clones are present, over 65% being singletons, with the ten largest covering about 40%. The sequencing input was peripheral blood. This receptor was taken from a woman in her seventies with acute or convalescent COVID-19. J is TRBJ2-1 and V is TRBV4-3; 7 bases fit TRBD1. CDR3 in DNA: TGCGCCAGCAGCCAGATTTTACAGGGGCTCCGGTTCTTC. It specifies CASSQILQGLRFF.